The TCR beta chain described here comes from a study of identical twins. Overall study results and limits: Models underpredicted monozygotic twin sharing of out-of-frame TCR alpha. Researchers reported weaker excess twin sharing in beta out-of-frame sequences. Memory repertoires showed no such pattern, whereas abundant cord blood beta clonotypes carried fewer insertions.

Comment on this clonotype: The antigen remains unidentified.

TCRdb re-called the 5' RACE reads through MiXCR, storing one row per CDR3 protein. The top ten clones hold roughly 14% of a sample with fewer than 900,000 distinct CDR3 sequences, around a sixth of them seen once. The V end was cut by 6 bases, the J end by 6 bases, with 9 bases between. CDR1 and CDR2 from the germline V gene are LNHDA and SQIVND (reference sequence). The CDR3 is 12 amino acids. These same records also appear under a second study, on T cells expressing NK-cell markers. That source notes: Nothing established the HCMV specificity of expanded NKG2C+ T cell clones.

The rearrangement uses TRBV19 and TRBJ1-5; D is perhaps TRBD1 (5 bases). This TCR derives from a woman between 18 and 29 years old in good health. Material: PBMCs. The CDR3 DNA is TGTGCCAGTAGAGGGGCTAGTCAGCCCCAGCATTTT. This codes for CASRGASQPQHF.